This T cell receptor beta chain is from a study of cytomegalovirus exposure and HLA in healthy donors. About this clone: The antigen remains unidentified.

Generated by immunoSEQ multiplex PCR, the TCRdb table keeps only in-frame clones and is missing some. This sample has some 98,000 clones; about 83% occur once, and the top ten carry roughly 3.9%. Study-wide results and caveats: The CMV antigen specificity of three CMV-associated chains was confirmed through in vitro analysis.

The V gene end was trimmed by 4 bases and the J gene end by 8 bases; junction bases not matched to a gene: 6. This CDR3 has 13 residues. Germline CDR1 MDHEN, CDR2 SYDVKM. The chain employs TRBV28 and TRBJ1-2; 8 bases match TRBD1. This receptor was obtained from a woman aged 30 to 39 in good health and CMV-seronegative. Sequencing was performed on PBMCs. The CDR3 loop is CASSSVDRVGYTF. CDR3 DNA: TGTGCCAGCAGTTCAGTGGACAGGGTGGGCTACACCTTC.